The clone carrying this TCR beta chain has only a few counts. Its antigen is unknown. Repertoires were generated with immunoSEQ multiplex PCR, while TCRdb's copy carries only in-frame clones and drops some. The sample lists under 150,000 clones, 90% occurring once. This entry belongs to a study of T cell responses to AZD1222 COVID-19 vaccine. Whole-study results and caveats: When two AZD1222 doses had been given, Spike-specific TCR breadth and depth rose. Among spike-specific TCRs, nearly half reportedly target unmutated variant regions.

The sequence came from an adult in good health. The sequencing here drew on peripheral blood, taken on day 0 of AZD1222 vaccination.

The CDR3 nucleotides read TGTGCCAGCAGCCTCGACAGGGTCGAAGGCTACACCTTC. This codes for CASSLDRVEGYTF. The chain has TRBV6-5 and TRBJ1-2; 7 positions match TRBD1. Germline V gene lookup returns CDR1 MNHEY and CDR2 SVGAGI. The CDR3 contains 13 residues. V was pared by 6 bases and J by 8 bases, with 9 bases of the junction left unmatched.